This record concerns one TCR beta chain sequence. What antigen it recognizes has not been identified. One base away there is no much larger clone; base qualities are not given. The germline V end is reduced by 6 bases and the J end by 0 bases; junction bases left unmatched: 4. Taken from cysteine to phenylalanine, the CDR3 has 14 residues. CDR3 DNA only is kept here, 42 bases in frame from base 1. According to the germline V gene (reference sequence), CDR1 reads MNHNY and CDR2 reads SVGAGI. The sample's time point, from its label and the paper: week 11, during vaccination. Each vaccine dose was 300 ug of a 20-mer mutant IDH1 peptide in Montanide, given subcutaneously with topical imiquimod. Newly diagnosed WHO grade 3 or 4 IDH1-mutant astrocytomas showing loss of nuclear ATRX were present in the donors. The samples were drawn from NOA16, a multicentre, single-arm, open-label phase I trial in Germany that tested a mutant IDH1 peptide vaccine in humans for the first time. Genomic DNA for TCRB sequencing was extracted from EDTA blood using the DNeasy Blood and Tissue Kit.

The library was made by the immunoSEQ multiplex PCR assay. Rearranged TCR beta chain sequences were amplified using the hsTCRB Kit according to the manufacturer's protocol. Sequencing of TCRB libraries was carried out on an Illumina MiSeq. The paper's processing steps were these. The proprietary platform of the kit vendor was used for demultiplexing, trimming and gene mapping. TCRdb took over this immuneACCESS table, retaining in-frame rearrangements with V and J assigned. Such tables are incomplete; in checked studies, under half of the missing clones stem from an unresolved V gene, and the remainder is unexplained. V, J and clone size were drawn from that table, and D and trimming were deduced from the DNA. The table for this sample lists some 120,000 clones; roughly 75% of them were counted only once. The ten most abundant clones make up 4.5% to 5.5% of the sample. This sample is drawn from a study of a mutant IDH1 vaccine in newly diagnosed glioma (dated by TCRdb to the early 2020s). Regarding the complete study: Patients were given eight vaccinations, in weeks 1, 3, 5, 7, 11, 15, 19 and 23, which matched visits V03 through V10. Vaccination began 4-6 weeks after radiotherapy alone, or alongside temozolomide cycles in the chemotherapy-containing groups. Of the approximately 34 treated patients, around 62% were male and 37.5% were female, and a mean age of around 40 years was recorded. Prior to enrollment, standard therapy consisting of radiotherapy alone, temozolomide alone, or radiochemotherapy with temozolomide had been administered to patients, with the combination being received by most patients. Peripheral blood was collected at six visits: V03 (baseline), V05, V07, V10, V12 and V13. For exploratory analyses, longitudinal TCRB deep sequencing was carried out in around 24 treated patients wherever samples were available. Study-wide conclusions, independent of this receptor: Across multiple MHC alleles, vaccine-induced immune responses were seen in 85% to 95% of patients. PBMC samples for TCRB deep sequencing were selected based on availability. The authors stated that sample limitations prevented analyses of patient blood samples from being reproduced. Changes in the top peripheral T cell clonotypes picked up by TCRB sequencing did not appear to be linked to pseudoprogression.

The source was PBMCs, collected from a glioma patient whose treatment included an IDH1 peptide vaccine. Recombination connected TRBV6-6 to TRBJ1-2; 7 bases in the middle match TRBD1. The sequence was collected from a man in his forties or fifties with glioma. The nucleotide sequence is TGTGCCAGCAGCGGGACAGTAGCTAACTATGGCTACACCTTC. This gives the protein CASSGTVANYGYTF.